The next 13 T cell receptor beta chains were all read from a single sample in a study of cytomegalovirus exposure and HLA in healthy donors. Researchers ran the PCR with 60 Vbeta and 13 Jbeta primers. Generated by immunoSEQ multiplex PCR, the TCRdb table keeps only in-frame clones and is missing some. Among more than 150,000 clones listed, almost 85% were seen once. Sample: PBMCs. Every receptor here comes from a boy aged 5-17 years in good health and CMV-seronegative.

J is TRBJ2-7 and V is TRBV27; D may be TRBD1 (6 bases). V lost 5 bases and J lost 6, with 11 bases in between. This CDR3 region has 12 residues. Germline loops: CDR1 MNHEY, CDR2 SMNVEV (reference sequence). The CDR3: CASSLQGGEQYF. DNA for the CDR3: TGTGCCAGCAGTCTACAGGGTGGCGAGCAGTACTTC.

This chain's CDR3 is CASSLRGWTDTQYF. CDR3 bases: TGTGCCAGCAGCTTGAGGGGTTGGACAGATACGCAGTATTTT. The V gene is TRBV5-6, the J gene TRBJ2-3, with D possibly being TRBD1 (5 bases). The V end was cut by 1 base, the J end by 3 bases, with 9 bases between. The germline V gene has CDR1 SGHDT and CDR2 YYEEEE. CDR3 length: 14 residues.

The chain links TRBV7-2 to TRBJ2-7; a possible D gene is TRBD1 (5 bases). Per the germline V gene, CDR1 is SGHTA and CDR2 is FQGNSA. The ends were cut back, 3 bases at V and 6 bases at J, with 9 bases in the middle. The length of the CDR3 is 12 residues. The CDR3 region has the DNA TGTGCCAGCAGCTTCTTGCAGGGCGAGCAGTACTTC. This translates into CASSFLQGEQYF.

This rearrangement joins TRBV5-1 to TRBJ2-3; D may be TRBD2 (6 bases). This CDR3 comprises 14 residues. V lost 4 bases and J lost 1, with 10 bases in between. Germline values: CDR1 SGHRS, CDR2 YFSETQ. CDR3 protein: CASSASGRTDTQYF. CDR3 sequence (DNA): TGCGCCAGCAGCGCGAGCGGGCGCACAGATACGCAGTATTTT. Supplemented by reference TRBV5-1 and TRBJ2-3, the full variable domain reads KAGVTQTPRYLIKTRGQQVTLSCSPISGHRSVSWYQQTPGQGLQFLFEYFSETQRNKGNFPGRFSGRQFSNSRSEMNVSTLELGDSALYLCASSASGRTDTQYFGPGTRLTVL.

This clone showed up just a few times. The chain employs TRBV6-1 and TRBJ2-1; 11 bases match TRBD2. This CDR3 comprises 16 residues. Per germline, CDR1 MNHNS and CDR2 SASEGT. V was pared by 3 bases and J by 4 bases, with 5 bases of the junction left unmatched. CDR3 in amino acids: CASSELTSGTYNEQFF. CDR3 bases: TGTGCCAGCAGTGAGTTGACTAGCGGGACTTACAATGAGCAGTTCTTC.

The V gene is TRBV6-1, the J gene TRBJ1-2, with 7 positions matching TRBD1. Trimming cost V 3 bases and J 2 bases; bases outside gene matches: 6. Per germline, CDR1 MNHNS and CDR2 SASEGT. The CDR3 is 15 residues long. CDR3 loop: CASSDGTVINYGYTF. The CDR3, as DNA: TGTGCCAGCAGTGATGGGACAGTGATAAACTATGGCTACACCTTC.

About this clone: Sequence at one end of the junction differs from germline and may be a read error. The CDR3 region is CASNLSPSGRKQYF. The CDR3 region has the DNA TGTGCCAGCAATTTATCCCCTAGCGGGAGAAAGCAGTACTTC. The J gene is TRBJ2-7, the V gene TRBV27; 10 bases map to TRBD2. This CDR3 contains 14 residues. CDR1 is MNHEY, CDR2 SMNVEV, per germline (reference sequence).

The chain joins TRBV10-1 to TRBJ1-1; D not resolved. Germline V gene sequence: CDR1 WNHNN, CDR2 SYGVQD (reference sequence). The CDR3 totals 13 residues. V dropped 5 bases and J dropped 8 bases, with 15 bases sitting between them. DNA for the CDR3: TGCGCCAGCAGTTTCCAACGCGACGGGGAAGCTTTCTTT. Translating it yields CASSFQRDGEAFF.

The chain employs TRBV18 and TRBJ1-1; no reliable D call. Germline CDR1 reads KGHSH; CDR2 reads LQKENI. V lost 2 bases, J lost 7 bases, and 11 bases lay in between. The CDR3 is 13 amino acids. CDR3 nucleotide sequence: TGTGCCAGCTCACCAATACTTGAGGTTGAAGCTTTCTTT. Protein: CASSPILEVEAFF. Variable domain in full (rest from reference TRBV18 and TRBJ1-1): NAGVMQNPRHLVRRRGQEARLRCSPMKGHSHVYWYRQLPEEGLKFMVYLQKENIIDESGMPKERFSAEFPKEGPSILRIQQVVRGDSAAYFCASSPILEVEAFFGQGTRLTVV.

V is TRBV10-3 and J is TRBJ1-1, with a possible D match to TRBD1 (5 bases). Trimming cost V 3 bases and J 0 bases, with 11 bases left between them. This CDR3 comprises 15 residues. Germline assignment: CDR1 ENHRY and CDR2 SYGVKD. The CDR3 protein is CAISDERGMNTEAFF. The CDR3 region has the DNA TGTGCCATCAGTGACGAGCGGGGGATGAACACTGAAGCTTTCTTT.

This chain links TRBV21-1 with TRBJ1-4. TRBV21-1 is assigned pseudogene status. This CDR3 has 15 residues. CDR3 sequence (DNA): TGTGCCAGCGGAATCACACGGAGCCGCGATGAAAAACTGTTTTTT. It translates to CASGITRSRDEKLFF.

This clone occurred a few times. The chain is built from TRBV10-3 and TRBJ1-2; the match to TRBD1 covers 12 bases. The length of the CDR3 is 14 residues. The germline V gene encodes CDR1 ENHRY and CDR2 SYGVKD. V shed 6 bases and J 7 bases; nucleotides not matched to a gene: 6. CDR3 protein: CAIRDLGQGAGYTF. The CDR3 DNA reads TGTGCCATCAGGGACCTGGGACAGGGGGCTGGCTACACCTTC.

V usage is TRBV2 and J usage is TRBJ1-6; possible D gene TRBD1, 5 bases. The germline V gene encodes CDR1 SNHLY and CDR2 FYNNEI. V shed 1 base and J shed 7 bases, with 14 bases lying between them. The CDR3 length is 16 residues. CDR3 region: CASSEDWARANSPLHF. CDR3 in DNA: TGTGCCAGCAGTGAAGATTGGGCCAGGGCCAATTCACCCCTCCACTTT.